Sequencing of this TCR beta chain was carried out in a study of technical replicates of blood from several donors. This CDR3 is built from 17 residues. Trimming removed 1 base from V and 3 bases from J; junction bases left unmatched: 5. Germline V gene data show CDR1 as MGHRA and CDR2 as YSYEKL. Using immunoSEQ multiplex PCR, the repertoire was profiled, and TCRdb retains in-frame clones only, with some absent. The sample contains 55,000 to 75,000 clones, over 80% of which appear only once. Sequencing input: T cells isolated from PBMCs. The rearrangement links TRBV4-1 to TRBJ2-2; 10 bases are shared with TRBD2. The receptor was derived from a human donor in good health. The CDR3: CASSQGASGSHTGELFF. The CDR3 region has the DNA TGCGCCAGCAGCCAAGGGGCTAGCGGGAGTCACACCGGGGAGCTGTTTTTT.